This note documents a single T cell receptor beta chain sequence. Antigen specificity is unknown. The CDR3 has 11 amino acids. CDR1 and CDR2 from the germline V gene are MRHNA and SNTAGT. V lost 4 bases, J lost 4 bases, and 3 bases lay in between. These data are taken from a study of PD-1 blockade in classical Hodgkin lymphoma. Study-wide background: Administration of nivolumab to patients was at 3 mg/kg intravenously every 2 weeks. Study-wide results and limits: Initiation of nivolumab under 1 year after ASCT led to exclusion of patients. Diminished baseline TCR diversity has been reported in newly diagnosed patients relative to healthy donors. Whereas CD4+ TCR diversity had risen significantly by C4D1, CD8+ TCR diversity had not.

Libraries were prepared by immunoSEQ multiplex PCR; TCRdb keeps only in-frame clonotypes and omits some of them. The sample consists of 25,000 to 30,000 clones, about 88% of them appearing once. Noted time point: cycle 4 day 1 (C4D1), after less than 7 weeks of nivolumab. No patient escaped relapse after autologous stem cell transplantation, and brentuximab vedotin exposure varied. Isolation of CD4+ T cells from thawed PBMCs was performed by magnetic negative selection. The clonotype comes from a human donor with classical Hodgkin lymphoma. The input for sequencing was CD4+ T cells from blood, taken before the fourth cycle of nivolumab. The chain joins TRBV6-4 to TRBJ2-3; D unresolved. The CDR3 sequence: CASSGSDTQYF. CDR3 bases: TGTGCCAGCAGTGGTTCAGATACGCAGTATTTT.